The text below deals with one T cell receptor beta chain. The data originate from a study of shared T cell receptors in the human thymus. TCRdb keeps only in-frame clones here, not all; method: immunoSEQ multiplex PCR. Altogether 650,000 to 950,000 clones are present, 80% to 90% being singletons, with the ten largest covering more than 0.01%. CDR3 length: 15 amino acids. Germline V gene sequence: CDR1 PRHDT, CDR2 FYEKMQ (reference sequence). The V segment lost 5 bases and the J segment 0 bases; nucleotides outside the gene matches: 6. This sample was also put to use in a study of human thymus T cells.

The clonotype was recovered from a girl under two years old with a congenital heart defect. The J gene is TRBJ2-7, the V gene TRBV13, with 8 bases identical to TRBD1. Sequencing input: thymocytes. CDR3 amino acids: CASSARQGSSYEQYF. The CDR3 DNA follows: TGTGCCAGCAGCGCCCGACAGGGGAGCTCCTACGAGCAGTACTTC. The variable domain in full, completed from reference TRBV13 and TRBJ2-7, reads AAGVIQSPRHLIKEKRETATLKCYPIPRHDTVYWYQQGPGQDPQFLISFYEKMQSDKGSIPDRFSAQQFSDYHSELNMSSLELGDSALYFCASSARQGSSYEQYFGPGTRLTVT.